This T cell receptor (beta chain) derives from a study of cytomegalovirus exposure and HLA in healthy donors. CDR1 and CDR2 (germline): MGHRA, YSYEKL. V was pared by 0 bases and J by 3 bases, with 1 base of the junction left unmatched. The length of the CDR3 is 15 residues. PCR employed 60 Vbeta and 13 Jbeta primers. Produced via immunoSEQ multiplex PCR; TCRdb's table is partial and in-frame only. The sample holds approximately 200,000 clones, around 81% seen once. This sequence was found in a woman aged 18-30 years in good health and CMV-seropositive. The sequenced sample consisted of PBMCs. The chain employs TRBV4-1 and TRBJ2-3, with 9 bases aligning to TRBD1. Written as DNA, the CDR3 is TGCGCCAGCAGCCAAGAGGACAGGGGAACAGATACGCAGTATTTT. Translated, it gives CASSQEDRGTDTQYF.